The 10 T cell receptor beta chains listed next were all sequenced from one sample in a study of blood T cell repertoires in COVID-19. Libraries were prepared by immunoSEQ multiplex PCR; TCRdb keeps only in-frame clonotypes and omits some of them. Of tens of thousands of clones listed, 80% to 90% are singletons. The sequenced sample consisted of peripheral blood. The source of these receptors is a human donor in a cohort sampled during active COVID-19. The donor label of this sample is uncertain.

The rearrangement links TRBV4-3 to TRBJ2-5; the D is unclear. CDR1 LGHNA and CDR2 YSLEER come from the germline V gene. V gave up 0 bases and J gave up 4 bases, with 9 bases separating them. The CDR3 contains 14 residues. This CDR3 reads CASSQDLLPETQYF. Here the CDR3 DNA reads TGCGCCAGCAGCCAAGATCTATTACCAGAGACCCAGTACTTC.

The V and J genes are TRBV5-8 and TRBJ1-1, with D possibly TRBD1 on 6 matching bases. The CDR3 spans 15 residues. From germline, CDR1 is SGHTS and CDR2 YDEGEE. The V gene lost 2 bases and the J gene lost 5 bases, with 16 bases spanning the gap. DNA for the CDR3: TGTGCCAGCAGCTTCTGGCGGGGGGCTGGGACTGAAGCTTTCTTT. Translated: CASSFWRGAGTEAFF.

This chain links TRBV7-2 with TRBJ2-7, with a tentative D call TRBD2 (7 bases). The CDR3 is 17 residues long. Germline CDR1 reads SGHTA; CDR2 reads FQGNSA. V lost 1 base and J 6 bases, leaving 22 bases between the germline ends. The CDR3 sequence: CASSLDRGAPRPSEQYF. CDR3 DNA sequence: TGTGCCAGCAGCTTAGATCGGGGGGCGCCCCGTCCCTCCGAGCAGTACTTC.

The chain carries TRBV5-6 and TRBJ2-3, with D hard to call. Germline lookup yields CDR1 SGHDT and CDR2 YYEEEE. The CDR3 sequence is 13 residues long. V gave up 5 bases and J gave up 0 bases, with 7 bases separating them. In DNA, the CDR3 is TGTGCCAGCAGACAACAGAGCACAGATACGCAGTATTTT. Its protein is CASRQQSTDTQYF.

The CDR3 nucleotides are TGTGCCAGGGGTACGACAGGGGGACAGGCTGAAGCTTTCTTT. It yields the protein CARGTTGGQAEAFF. The chain carries TRBV2 and TRBJ1-1; 9 bases map to TRBD1. V was pared by 9 bases and J by 6 bases, with 11 bases of the junction left unmatched. The CDR3 is 14 residues long. Germline V gives CDR1 SNHLY, CDR2 FYNNEI.

This clone was observed once. V usage is TRBV2 and J usage is TRBJ1-4; D is possibly TRBD1 (5 bases). The germline V gene encodes CDR1 SNHLY and CDR2 FYNNEI. The CDR3 length is 12 residues. V lost 9 bases, J lost 5 bases, and 10 bases lay in between. DNA of the CDR3: TGTGCCAGGCCGGGGGGGAATGAAAAACTGTTTTTT. Its translation: CARPGGNEKLFF.

A few counts support this clone. The chain couples TRBV27 to TRBJ1-4; unclear D gene. V lost 6 bases and J 0 bases, leaving 8 bases between the germline ends. CDR1 and CDR2 (germline): MNHEY, SMNVEV (reference sequence). The CDR3 has 14 amino acids. The CDR3 spells CASSRLATNEKLFF. In DNA, the CDR3 is TGTGCCAGCAGCCGACTCGCAACTAATGAAAAACTGTTTTTT.

This clone appeared a single time. At one end the junction does not follow the germline gene, possibly because of a read error. The genes are TRBV15 and TRBJ1-2; the D is unclear. The germline CDR1 and CDR2 sequences are LNHNV and YYDKDF (reference sequence). The CDR3 runs 12 residues. CDR3 in DNA: TGTGCCACCAGCAGAGATCACGGCCACAGCTTCTTC. Translating it yields CATSRDHGHSFF.

The chain uses TRBV4-1 and TRBJ2-5; 7 bases line up with TRBD2. CDR3 size: 13 residues. Germline V CDR1 and CDR2: MGHRA, YSYEKL. The trim removed 3 bases at V and 2 bases at J, leaving 0 bases unmatched. CDR3 region: CASSQGLQETQYF. CDR3 nucleotides: TGCGCCAGCAGCCAGGGACTACAAGAGACCCAGTACTTC.

The rearrangement uses TRBV5-1 and TRBJ1-3; weak D call: TRBD1 (5 bases). V lost 5 bases, J lost 4 bases, and 10 bases lay in between. CDR1 is SGHRS, CDR2 YFSETQ, per germline. The CDR3 consists of 13 residues. This CDR3 is CASRRGAGNTIYF. The DNA of the CDR3 is TGCGCCAGCAGAAGGGGCGCAGGAAACACCATATATTTT.